What follows describes a single T cell receptor beta chain. Its target is unknown. The data are from a study of cytomegalovirus exposure and HLA in healthy donors. Study summary: A preliminary data release comprised approximately 85 million unique TCRs obtained from HLA-typed donors. Whole-study findings and limits: According to a later analysis, most TCR beta chains associated with CMV appeared HLA-restricted.

Use of 60 Vbeta and 13 Jbeta primers characterized the PCR. TCRdb's copy holds only in-frame clones and misses some; the assay was immunoSEQ multiplex PCR. The repertoire consists of around 120,000 clones, with 80% occurring once and the leading ten covering approximately 1%. The V and J ends lost 2 bases and 0 bases, in that order; junction bases with no gene match: 5. The CDR3 totals 17 residues. Germline V CDR1 and CDR2: SGHRS, YFSETQ. J is TRBJ2-3 and V is TRBV5-1, with 11 nucleotides matching TRBD2. Sequenced sample: PBMCs. The receptor was isolated from a human donor in good health. The CDR3 bases are TGCGCCAGCAGCTTCAGACTAGCGGGGACCAGCACAGATACGCAGTATTTT. It translates to CASSFRLAGTSTDTQYF.